These 9 T cell receptor beta chains originate from one sample sequenced in a study of blood T cell repertoires in COVID-19. Here immunoSEQ multiplex PCR was the method, and the copy in TCRdb shows in-frame clones only, minus some. The top ten clones hold 30% to 45% of a sample with approximately 150,000 clones, about 89% of them seen once. Sequencing was carried out using peripheral blood. The receptors derive from a man aged 50 or older who had recovered from COVID-19.

The rearrangement joins TRBV6-2 or TRBV6-3 to TRBJ1-4; D gene unclear. Germline V gene lookup returns CDR1 MNHEY and CDR2 SVGEGT. The CDR3 length is 16 residues. V was cut by 0 bases and J by 0 bases, with 8 bases left in between. The CDR3 reads CASSYSGLATNEKLFF. The CDR3 region has the DNA TGTGCCAGCAGTTACTCTGGACTTGCAACTAATGAAAAACTGTTTTTT.

The rearrangement links TRBV5-6 to TRBJ2-7, with D perhaps TRBD1 (7 bases). The germline CDR1 and CDR2 sequences are SGHDT and YYEEEE. The CDR3 totals 13 residues. Between the trimmed V and J ends, which lost 2 bases and 7 bases, there was a span of 13 bases. Here the CDR3 reads CASSLGGGAEQYF. In DNA, the CDR3 is TGTGCCAGCAGCTTAGGAGGGGGCGCGGAGCAGTACTTC.

This clone was detected a few times. The sample carries other DNA sequences with the same CDR3. The rearrangement uses TRBV9 and TRBJ1-3, with D possibly being TRBD1 (6 bases). Between the trimmed V and J ends, which lost 0 bases and 0 bases, there was a span of 16 bases. This CDR3 spans 18 amino acids. Per the germline V gene, CDR1 is SGDLS and CDR2 is YYNGEE. The CDR3 spells CASSVGTEAPSSGNTIYF. CDR3 DNA sequence: TGTGCCAGCAGCGTAGGGACAGAGGCGCCTAGCTCTGGAAACACCATATATTTT.

This clone was counted once. This same CDR3 is encoded by further DNA sequences in the sample. The chain has TRBV7-2 and TRBJ2-7, with 8 bases aligning to TRBD1. The CDR3 is made up of 15 amino acids. V lost 6 bases to trimming and J lost 1 base; unmatched junction nucleotides: 8. Germline V gene data show CDR1 as SGHTA and CDR2 as FQGNSA. The CDR3 sequence is CASSLIGQGSYEQYF. In DNA form, the CDR3 reads TGTGCCAGCAGTTTAATTGGACAGGGTTCCTACGAGCAGTACTTC.

The J gene is TRBJ2-3, the V gene TRBV13; TRBD2 matches at 14 bases. With V trimmed by 2 bases and J by 4 bases, 2 bases remained unmatched. CDR1 PRHDT and CDR2 FYEKMQ come from the germline V gene (reference sequence). The CDR3 covers 16 residues. The chain's CDR3 is CASSLRLAGGADTQYF. The CDR3, as DNA: TGTGCCAGCAGCTTACGACTAGCGGGGGGGGCAGATACGCAGTATTTT.

This chain uses TRBV15 with TRBJ2-7, with 9 bases lining up with TRBD1. Trimming at V came to 5 bases and at J to 3 bases, leaving 5 bases not matched to a gene. This CDR3 has 14 amino acids. Germline V gene lookup returns CDR1 LNHNV and CDR2 YYDKDF (reference sequence). The CDR3 loop is CATSLDRGGYEQYF. The CDR3 region has the DNA TGTGCCACCAGCTTAGACAGGGGGGGCTACGAGCAGTACTTC.

This chain joins TRBV19 and TRBJ1-2; D call uncertain. Germline CDR1 is LNHDA and CDR2 is SQIVND (reference sequence). This CDR3 spans 16 amino acids. V was clipped by 3 bases and J by 0 bases, with 14 bases between them. CDR3 DNA sequence: TGTGCCAGTAGTATCGACCCTCCGGAGACTAACTATGGCTACACCTTC. The encoded protein is CASSIDPPETNYGYTF.

V usage is TRBV12-5 and J usage is TRBJ1-1, with D possibly TRBD1 on 6 matching bases. V shed 4 bases and J shed 0 bases, with 18 bases lying between them. There are 17 residues in the CDR3. Per germline, CDR1 LGHNT and CDR2 FRNRAP. The CDR3 loop reads CASGSWYGQTMNTEAFF. In DNA, the CDR3 is TGTGCTAGTGGTTCCTGGTATGGACAGACAATGAACACTGAAGCTTTCTTT.

This clone was picked up one time. This chain links TRBV18 with TRBJ1-1; TRBD1 matches at 7 bases. The CDR3 is made up of 20 amino acids. V trimming: 3 bases; J trimming: 3 bases; junction bases outside the gene matches: 22. Looked up from germline, CDR1 is KGHSH and CDR2 is LQKENI. CDR3 sequence reads: CASSPGNRWRGRGRDTEAFF. In DNA, the CDR3 is TGTGCCAGCTCACCCGGAAACCGTTGGAGGGGGCGAGGACGGGACACTGAAGCTTTCTTT.